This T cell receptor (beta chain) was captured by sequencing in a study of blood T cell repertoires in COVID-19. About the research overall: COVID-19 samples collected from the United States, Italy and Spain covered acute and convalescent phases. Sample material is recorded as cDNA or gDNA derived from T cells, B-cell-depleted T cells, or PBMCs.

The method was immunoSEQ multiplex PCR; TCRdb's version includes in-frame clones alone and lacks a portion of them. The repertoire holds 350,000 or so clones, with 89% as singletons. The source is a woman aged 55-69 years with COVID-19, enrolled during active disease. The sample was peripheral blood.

The CDR3 DNA reads TGTGCCAGCAGTTACAGGAGCAATCAGCCCCAGCATTTT. Protein: CASSYRSNQPQHF. V gene TRBV27 combines with J gene TRBJ1-5, with D possibly being TRBD1 (5 bases). The V gene's germline CDR1 is MNHEY and CDR2 SMNVEV (reference sequence). This CDR3 is 13 amino acids long. V dropped 4 bases and J dropped 1 base, with 5 bases sitting between them.